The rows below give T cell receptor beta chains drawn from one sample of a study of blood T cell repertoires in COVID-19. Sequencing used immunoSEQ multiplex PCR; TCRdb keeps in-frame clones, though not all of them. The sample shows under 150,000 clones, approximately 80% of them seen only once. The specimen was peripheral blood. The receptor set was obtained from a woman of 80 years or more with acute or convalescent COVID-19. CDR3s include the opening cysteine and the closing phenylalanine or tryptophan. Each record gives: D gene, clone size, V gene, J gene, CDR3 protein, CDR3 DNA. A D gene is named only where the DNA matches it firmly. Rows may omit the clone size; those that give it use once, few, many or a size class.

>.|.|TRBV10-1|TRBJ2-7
CASNLRGAFSYEQYF
TGCGCCAGCAATCTCCGAGGAGCCTTCTCCTACGAGCAGTACTTC
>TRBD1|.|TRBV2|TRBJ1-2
CASSPLRTGGDYGYTF
TGTGCCAGCAGTCCTCTCCGGACAGGGGGAGACTATGGCTACACCTTC
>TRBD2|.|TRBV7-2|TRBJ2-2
CASSFQTLTSGRDTGELFF
TGTGCCAGCAGCTTCCAGACATTAACTAGCGGGAGGGACACCGGGGAGCTGTTTTTT
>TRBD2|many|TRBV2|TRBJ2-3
CASSEIGSSGGTDTQYF
TGTGCCAGCAGTGAAATAGGGTCTAGCGGAGGCACAGATACGCAGTATTTT
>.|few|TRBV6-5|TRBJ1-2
CASSFHGDYGYTF
TGTGCCAGCAGTTTCCACGGTGACTATGGCTACACCTTC
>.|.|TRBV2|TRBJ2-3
CASRERADTQYF
TGTGCCAGCAGAGAGCGGGCGGATACGCAGTATTTT
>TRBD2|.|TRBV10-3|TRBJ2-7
CAISDIYGGGVTYEQYF
TGTGCCATCAGTGATATTTACGGGGGGGGAGTGACCTACGAGCAGTACTTC
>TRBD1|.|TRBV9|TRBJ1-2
CASSPAPGGSANYGYTF
TGTGCCAGCAGCCCTGCCCCAGGGGGTTCAGCTAACTATGGCTACACCTTC
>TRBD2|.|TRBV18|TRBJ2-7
CASSPPAGGDEQYF
TGTGCCAGCTCACCTCCCGCGGGAGGGGACGAGCAGTACTTC
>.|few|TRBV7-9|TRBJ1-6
CASSHRLGGSYNSPLHF
TGTGCCAGCAGCCATCGGCTAGGGGGCTCCTATAATTCACCCCTCCACTTT
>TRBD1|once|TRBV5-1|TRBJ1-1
CASSRGQGGTEAFF
TGCGCCAGCAGTCGCGGACAGGGCGGAACTGAAGCTTTCTTT
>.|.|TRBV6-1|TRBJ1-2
CATNRPQGSNYGYTF
TGTGCCACGAACAGACCCCAGGGATCTAACTATGGCTACACCTTC
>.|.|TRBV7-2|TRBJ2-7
CASSKSGSNYEQYF
TGTGCCAGCAGCAAAAGCGGGTCTAATTACGAGCAGTACTTC
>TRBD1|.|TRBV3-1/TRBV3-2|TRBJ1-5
CASSQGQGLNQPQHF
TGTGCCAGCAGCCAGGGACAGGGGCTCAATCAGCCCCAGCATTTT
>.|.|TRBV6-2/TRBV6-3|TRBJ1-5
CASSAGFQPQHF
TGTGCCAGCAGTGCGGGGTTTCAGCCCCAGCATTTT
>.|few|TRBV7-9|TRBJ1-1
CASSLTPNTEAFF
TGTGCCAGCAGCTTGACACCGAACACTGAAGCTTTCTTT
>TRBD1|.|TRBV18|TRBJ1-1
CASSRQGTGAEAFF
TGTGCCAGCTCACGGCAGGGGACAGGCGCTGAAGCTTTCTTT
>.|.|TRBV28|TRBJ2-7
CASSSRAGYISEQYF
TGTGCCAGCAGTTCACGTGCAGGGTATATATCCGAGCAGTACTTC
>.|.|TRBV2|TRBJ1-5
CASRSTGNQPQHF
TGTGCCAGCAGATCTACGGGGAATCAGCCCCAGCATTTT
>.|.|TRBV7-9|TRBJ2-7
CASSSYMYEQYF
TGTGCCAGCAGCTCTTACATGTACGAGCAGTACTTC
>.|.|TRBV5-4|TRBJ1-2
CASSLGGTGLQSGYTF
TGTGCCAGCAGCTTGGGGGGCACAGGGTTGCAAAGTGGCTACACCTTC
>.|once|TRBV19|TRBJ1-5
CASSIQMTSQPQHF
TGTGCCAGTAGTATACAAATGACATCTCAGCCCCAGCATTTT
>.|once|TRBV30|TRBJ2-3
CACASRGDTDTQYF
TGTGCCTGTGCAAGCAGGGGGGACACAGATACGCAGTATTTT
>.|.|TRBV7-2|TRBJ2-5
CASSRGTGMETQYF
TGTGCCAGCAGCCGGGGGACGGGAATGGAGACCCAGTACTTC
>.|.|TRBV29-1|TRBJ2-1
CSVGRSYNEQFF
TGCAGCGTCGGGAGATCCTACAATGAGCAGTTCTTC
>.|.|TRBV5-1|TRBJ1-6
CASSFAPRTEESPLHF
TGCGCCAGCAGCTTTGCCCCACGGACTGAAGAATCACCCCTCCACTTT
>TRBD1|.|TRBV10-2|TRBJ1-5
CASSDTGGSWSNQPQHF
TGCGCCAGCAGTGATACAGGGGGGAGTTGGAGCAATCAGCCCCAGCATTTT
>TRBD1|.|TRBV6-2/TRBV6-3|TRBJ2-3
CASSLDRANSDTQYF
TGTGCCAGCAGTTTGGACAGGGCAAATTCAGATACGCAGTATTTT
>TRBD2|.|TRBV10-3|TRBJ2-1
CAISEGGLAYPSSYNEQFF
TGTGCCATCAGTGAAGGCGGACTAGCCTATCCAAGCTCCTACAATGAGCAGTTCTTC
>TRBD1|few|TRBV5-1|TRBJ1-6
CASSTGGYGNSPLHF
TGCGCCAGCAGCACAGGGGGTTACGGTAATTCACCCCTCCACTTT
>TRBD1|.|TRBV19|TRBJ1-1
CASSIVDRGNTEAFF
TGTGCCAGTAGTATAGTGGACAGGGGAAACACTGAAGCTTTCTTT
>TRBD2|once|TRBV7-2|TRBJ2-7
CASSFDSGTTYEQYF
TGTGCCAGCAGCTTTGATAGCGGGACCACCTACGAGCAGTACTTC
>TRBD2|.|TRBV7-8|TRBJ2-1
CASSLVAAGGYNEQFF
TGTGCCAGCAGCTTAGTGGCAGCGGGGGGGTACAATGAGCAGTTCTTC
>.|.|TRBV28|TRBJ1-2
CASSAGGDYGYTF
TGTGCCAGCAGCGCGGGGGGGGACTATGGCTACACCTTC
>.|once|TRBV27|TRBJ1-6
CASSPLIGGNTNSPLHF
TGTGCCAGCAGTCCCTTGATCGGGGGAAACACTAATTCACCCCTCCACTTT
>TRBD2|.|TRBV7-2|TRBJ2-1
CASSLAPGLLLRGGSEQFF
TGTGCCAGCAGCTTAGCCCCGGGTCTATTATTGCGGGGGGGGAGTGAGCAGTTCTTC
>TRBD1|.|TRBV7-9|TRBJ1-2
CASSLPPGQGPTF
TGTGCCAGCAGCTTGCCCCCGGGACAGGGACCCACCTTC